These 15 T cell receptor beta chains share one sample of origin, sequenced in a study of T-cell memory formation after mild COVID-19. From the 5' RACE reads, TCRdb called clonotypes with MiXCR, one entry per CDR3 protein. The sample has over 450,000 distinct CDR3 sequences; roughly 22% are singletons. The specimen was PBMCs or a T cell subset sorted from them (not recorded which). These receptors all come from an adult woman who had mild COVID-19 (a few samples of this study predate the infection). Cell type and time point are not known.

In its sample, this clonotype was seen a few times. This chain links TRBV4-3 with TRBJ2-5; perhaps D is TRBD1 or TRBD2 (6 bases each). Looked up from germline, CDR1 is LGHNA and CDR2 is YSLEER. Trimming stripped 0 bases from V and 6 bases from J, with 20 bases between. CDR3 length equals 17 residues. CDR3 nucleotide sequence: TGCGCCAGCAGCCAAGATGAGGGGGGTGTTTTTGGGAAGACCCAGTACTTC. Translation gives CASSQDEGGVFGKTQYF.

The V and J genes are TRBV7-2 and TRBJ2-4; 8 nucleotides match TRBD2. Trimming removed 8 bases from V and 0 bases from J; junction bases left unmatched: 6. Germline V gene sequence: CDR1 SGHTA, CDR2 FQGNSA. This CDR3 has 15 residues. The CDR3 spells CASARLASAKNIQYF. CDR3 sequence (DNA): TGTGCCAGCGCCAGACTAGCGTCAGCCAAAAACATTCAGTACTTC.

This sequence joins TRBV2 and TRBJ1-1; D gene unclear. This CDR3 has 11 amino acids. V was shortened by 6 bases and J by 8 bases, with 10 bases between the two germline ends. Per the germline V gene, CDR1 is SNHLY and CDR2 is FYNNEI. The CDR3 loop reads CASRLQFEAFF. The CDR3 DNA is TGTGCCAGCAGGTTACAGTTCGAAGCTTTCTTT. Full variable domain (remainder filled in from reference TRBV2 and TRBJ1-1): EPEVTQTPSHQVTQMGQEVILRCVPISNHLYFYWYRQILGQKVEFLVSFYNNEISEKSEIFDDQFSVERPDGSNFTLKIRSTKLEDSAMYFCASRLQFEAFFGQGTRLTVV.

The rearrangement uses TRBV6-1 and TRBJ2-3, with unresolved D. Deletions cut 7 bases from V and 3 bases from J, with 14 bases between. The CDR3 has 14 amino acids. The germline CDR1 and CDR2 sequences are MNHNS and SASEGT. The CDR3 loop is CASNPRSGTDTQYF. The DNA for the CDR3 is TGTGCCAGCAACCCACGTAGTGGGACAGATACGCAGTATTTT.

The rearrangement uses TRBV7-8 and TRBJ2-5, with TRBD1 matching 8 bases. The CDR3 covers 16 residues. V shed 3 bases, J shed 3 bases, and the junction held 9 bases outside the gene matches. The germline V gene encodes CDR1 SGHVS and CDR2 FQNEAQ. CDR3 sequence reads: CASSFMRQDREETQYF. The CDR3 bases are TGTGCCAGCAGCTTTATGCGACAGGACAGGGAAGAGACCCAGTACTTC.

This clonotype appeared a few times. The chain uses TRBV11-2 and TRBJ1-2; 8 positions agree with TRBD1. Germline V lookup: CDR1 SGHAT, CDR2 FQNNGV. V lost 5 bases to trimming and J lost 6 bases; unmatched junction nucleotides: 20. The CDR3 loop spans 18 amino acids. The CDR3 is CASSPNGWGAGGWDGYTF. CDR3 sequence (DNA): TGTGCCAGCAGCCCGAATGGTTGGGGCGCAGGGGGCTGGGATGGCTACACCTTC. The complete variable domain, with remaining parts taken from reference TRBV11-2 and TRBJ1-2, reads EAGVAQSPRYKIIEKRQSVAFWCNPISGHATLYWYQQILGQGPKLLIQFQNNGVVDDSQLPKDRFSAERLKGVDSTLKIQPAKLEDSAVYLCASSPNGWGAGGWDGYTFGSGTRLTVV.

In this sample, this clonotype turned up a few times. The J gene is TRBJ1-4, the V gene TRBV27; 7 bases match TRBD1. With V trimmed by 0 bases and J by 14 bases, 9 bases remained unmatched. This CDR3 has 14 residues. The V gene's germline CDR1 is MNHEY and CDR2 SMNVEV (reference sequence). CDR3 sequence reads: CASSLSRDTGVLFF. The CDR3 nucleotides read TGTGCCAGCAGTTTATCGAGGGATACAGGGGTGCTGTTTTTT.

This clonotype was counted a few times. The chain carries TRBV6-5 and TRBJ2-1; TRBD2 matches at 11 bases. The CDR3 runs to 15 residues. V trimming: 4 bases; J trimming: 4 bases; junction bases outside the gene matches: 3. The germline gives CDR1 MNHEY, CDR2 SVGAGI. Here the CDR3 reads CASSSIAGGYNEQFF. The CDR3 DNA follows: TGTGCCAGCAGTTCCATAGCGGGGGGGTACAATGAGCAGTTCTTC.

The genes are TRBV5-1 and TRBJ2-2; 8 bases align to TRBD2. V lost 8 bases, J lost 4 bases, and 4 bases stayed unmatched. From germline, CDR1 is SGHRS and CDR2 YFSETQ. The CDR3 runs to 13 residues. The CDR3 DNA reads TGCGCCAGTTATAGCGGGGTCACCGGGGAGCTGTTTTTT. It is translated as CASYSGVTGELFF.

V is TRBV25-1 and J is TRBJ2-5; D might be TRBD2 (6 bases). V was clipped by 3 bases and J by 7 bases, with 15 bases between them. This CDR3 is 14 amino acids long. CDR1 is MGHDK, CDR2 SYGVNS, per germline. The CDR3: CASSDPGRGGTQYF. CDR3 in DNA: TGTGCCAGCAGTGATCCCGGTAGGGGAGGGACCCAGTACTTC. The full variable domain, in which reference TRBV25-1 and TRBJ2-5 provide the parts outside the CDR3, is EADIYQTPRYLVIGTGKKITLECSQTMGHDKMYWYQQDPGMELHLIHYSYGVNSTEKGDLSSESTVSRIRTEHFPLTLESARPSHTSQYLCASSDPGRGGTQYFGPGTRLLVL.

The chain has TRBV25-1 and TRBJ2-1; TRBD2 aligns across 14 bases. The CDR3 loop spans 14 amino acids. Germline trimming cut 6 bases from V and 9 bases from J; bases unmatched to any gene: 4. Germline loops: CDR1 MGHDK, CDR2 SYGVNS. CDR3 in amino acids: CASRGTSGGTEQFF. The CDR3 region has the DNA TGTGCCAGCAGAGGGACTAGCGGGGGTACTGAGCAGTTCTTC. The variable domain in full, with the rest retrieved from reference TRBV25-1 and TRBJ2-1, is EADIYQTPRYLVIGTGKKITLECSQTMGHDKMYWYQQDPGMELHLIHYSYGVNSTEKGDLSSESTVSRIRTEHFPLTLESARPSHTSQYLCASRGTSGGTEQFFGPGTRLTVL.

The J gene is TRBJ1-4, the V gene TRBV27; a possible D gene is TRBD1 (5 bases). The germline V and J ends were trimmed by 6 bases and 7 bases, with 15 bases remaining between them. The CDR3 sequence is 14 residues long. The germline V gene has CDR1 MNHEY and CDR2 SMNVEV (reference sequence). In DNA, the CDR3 is TGTGCCAGCAGGCTACCCGGGGCTTTTGAAAAACTGTTTTTT. This translates into CASRLPGAFEKLFF. The whole variable domain, remainder taken from reference TRBV27 and TRBJ1-4, is EAQVTQNPRYLITVTGKKLTVTCSQNMNHEYMSWYRQDPGLGLRQIYYSMNVEVTDKGDVPEGYKVSRKEKRNFPLILESPSPNQTSLYFCASRLPGAFEKLFFGSGTQLSVL.

This sequence joins TRBV29-1 and TRBJ1-3; D gene uncertain. CDR1 is SQVTM and CDR2 is ANQGSEA in the germline V gene. The CDR3 totals 16 residues. V was clipped by 4 bases and J by 1 base, with 17 bases between them. The CDR3 loop reads CSVVPARHGSGNTIYF. The CDR3 DNA reads as TGCAGCGTTGTGCCAGCCCGACACGGTTCTGGAAACACCATATATTTT. The variable domain in full, completed from reference TRBV29-1 and TRBJ1-3, reads SAVISQKPSRDICQRGTSLTIQCQVDSQVTMMFWYRQQPGQSLTLIATANQGSEATYESGFVIDKFPISRPNLTFSTLTVSNMSPEDSSIYLCSVVPARHGSGNTIYFGEGSWLTVV.

This chain joins TRBV6-2 or TRBV6-3 and TRBJ2-7; 8 bases are a match to TRBD2. This CDR3 has 14 residues. Germline V gives CDR1 MNHEY, CDR2 SVGEGT. The junction had 10 bases not matched to a gene; V was cut back by 4 bases and J by 8 bases. The CDR3 DNA reads as TGTGCCAGCAGTTCTCCCGGGACTAGTAACAAGCAGTACTTC. As protein: CASSSPGTSNKQYF.

This chain connects TRBV3-1 to TRBJ1-1, with a possible D match to TRBD1 (5 bases). The V gene's germline CDR1 is LGHDT and CDR2 YNNKEL (reference sequence). The CDR3 is 11 residues long. V was cut by 1 base and J by 10 bases, with 7 bases left in between. The CDR3 bases are TGTGCCAGCAGCCAAGGGGACGCAGCTTTCTTT. Protein: CASSQGDAAFF.